The 29 T cell receptor beta chains given below trace back to one sample, sequenced in a study of blood T cell repertoires in COVID-19. The repertoire was sequenced with immunoSEQ multiplex PCR; TCRdb's copy has only in-frame clones and lacks some. The sample lists some 77,000 clones, around 90% occurring once. Material: peripheral blood. All receptors derive from a woman older than 75 with active or convalescent COVID-19.

V and J are TRBV7-2 and TRBJ2-7; D unresolved. CDR3 length: 14 residues. V lost 2 bases, J lost 2 bases, and 10 bases lay in between. Germline CDR1 SGHTA, CDR2 FQGNSA. CDR3 protein: CASSLSSRTYEQYF. CDR3 in DNA: TGTGCCAGCAGCTTATCCTCCAGGACCTACGAGCAGTACTTC. Full variable domain (rest looked up from reference TRBV7-2 and TRBJ2-7): GAGVSQSPSNKVTEKGKDVELRCDPISGHTALYWYRQSLGQGLEFLIYFQGNSAPDKSGLPSDRFSAERTGGSVSTLTIQRTQQEDSAVYLCASSLSSRTYEQYFGPGTRLTVT.

The J gene is TRBJ2-7, the V gene TRBV6-2 or TRBV6-3; TRBD2 matches 14 bases. The CDR3 is 16 amino acids. Germline V lookup: CDR1 MNHEY, CDR2 SVGEGT. V was pared by 5 bases and J by 2 bases, with 5 bases of the junction left unmatched. CDR3 region: CASSAQTSGRAYEQYF. The DNA for the CDR3 is TGTGCCAGCAGTGCCCAGACTAGCGGGAGGGCCTACGAGCAGTACTTC.

The rearrangement joins TRBV5-1 to TRBJ1-3; D remains ambiguous. CDR1 and CDR2 from the germline V gene are SGHRS and YFSETQ. The V gene lost 4 bases and the J gene lost 0 bases, with 5 bases spanning the gap. The CDR3 spans 13 residues. The CDR3 sequence: CASSENSGNTIYF. In nucleotides, the CDR3 is TGCGCCAGCAGCGAGAACTCTGGAAACACCATATATTTT.

The genes are TRBV7-9 and TRBJ2-3; a possible D gene is TRBD1 (5 bases). The CDR3 runs 15 residues. V dropped 3 bases and J dropped 0 bases, with 10 bases sitting between them. Germline CDR1 and CDR2: SEHNR and FQNEAQ (reference sequence). The CDR3 DNA reads as TGTGCCAGCAGCTTGACAGAGGCTAGCACAGATACGCAGTATTTT. Protein sequence: CASSLTEASTDTQYF.

The chain uses TRBV2 and TRBJ1-3; perhaps TRBD1 as D (6 bases). Between the trimmed V and J ends, which lost 5 bases and 4 bases, there was a span of 12 bases. The CDR3 is made up of 14 amino acids. Germline-derived CDR1 and CDR2 are SNHLY and FYNNEI. The CDR3 protein is CASSLQGKGNTIYF. For the CDR3, the DNA is TGTGCCAGCAGTTTACAGGGTAAAGGAAACACCATATATTTT.

The chain uses TRBV7-8 and TRBJ2-2, with TRBD1 matching 8 bases. This CDR3 has 18 amino acids. Looked up from germline, CDR1 is SGHVS and CDR2 is FQNEAQ. Germline trimming cut 4 bases from V and 4 bases from J; bases unmatched to any gene: 14. CDR3 sequence (DNA): TGTGCCAGCAGCTCTACCGGACAGGGTGAAAGCGGCACCGGGGAGCTGTTTTTT. Its protein is CASSSTGQGESGTGELFF.

The CDR3 region is CASSRDTNTEAFF. The CDR3 nucleotides read TGTGCCAGTTCCCGGGACACGAACACTGAAGCTTTCTTT. The V and J genes are TRBV19 and TRBJ1-1, with TRBD1 as a possible D gene (6 bases). This CDR3 region has 13 residues. Germline CDR1 reads LNHDA; CDR2 reads SQIVND (reference sequence). Trimming cost V 8 bases and J 1 base, with 11 bases left between them.

This chain uses TRBV7-6 with TRBJ2-5; the match to TRBD1 covers 11 bases. V lost 4 bases to trimming and J lost 5 bases; unmatched junction nucleotides: 9. Germline CDR1 SGHVS, CDR2 FNYEAQ. The CDR3 sequence is 16 residues long. CDR3 loop: CASSSYGTGGFETQYF. Here the CDR3 DNA reads TGTGCCAGCAGCTCTTACGGGACAGGGGGTTTTGAGACCCAGTACTTC.

CDR3 protein: CASSYHWRETNVEAFF. Written as DNA, the CDR3 is TGTGCCAGCAGTTACCACTGGCGGGAGACGAACGTAGAAGCTTTCTTT. The chain couples TRBV28 to TRBJ1-1, with unresolved D. Trimming pared 4 bases from V and 8 bases from J, leaving 23 bases between. CDR1 and CDR2 (germline): MDHEN, SYDVKM. The CDR3 is made up of 16 amino acids.

This rearrangement joins TRBV27 to TRBJ2-5; 8 bases agree with TRBD1. This CDR3 has 15 residues. Germline V gives CDR1 MNHEY, CDR2 SMNVEV (reference sequence). J gave up 5 bases and V 5 bases, and 10 bases lay outside the gene matches. In DNA, the CDR3 is TGTGCCAGCAGTACTAGACAGGGGTCGGGGGAGACCCAGTACTTC. Residues: CASSTRQGSGETQYF.

V usage is TRBV11-2 and J usage is TRBJ2-3, with 7 bases matching TRBD2. There are 16 residues in the CDR3. The junction had 5 bases not matched to a gene; V was cut back by 2 bases and J by 0 bases. The germline gives CDR1 SGHAT, CDR2 FQNNGV. The chain's CDR3 is CASSLTAGLSTDTQYF. CDR3 in DNA: TGTGCCAGCAGCTTAACAGCGGGATTAAGCACAGATACGCAGTATTTT.

J is TRBJ2-2 and V is TRBV27; D unresolved. The CDR3 runs 13 residues. Trimming cost V 4 bases and J 0 bases, with 3 bases left between them. From germline, CDR1 is MNHEY and CDR2 SMNVEV (reference sequence). The CDR3 spells CASSSANTGELFF. In DNA, the CDR3 is TGTGCCAGCAGTTCCGCGAACACCGGGGAGCTGTTTTTT.

This chain uses TRBV7-2 with TRBJ2-1; tentatively, D is TRBD2 (5 bases). The CDR3 loop spans 14 amino acids. V was clipped by 3 bases and J by 5 bases, with 11 bases between them. Germline-derived CDR1 and CDR2 are SGHTA and FQGNSA. The CDR3 DNA reads TGTGCCAGCAGCTTTGGGTGGGGAGACAATGAGCAGTTCTTC. Translation gives CASSFGWGDNEQFF.

This sequence joins TRBV6-5 and TRBJ2-5; 7 bases are shared with TRBD1. V gave up 6 bases and J gave up 0 bases; unmatched junction bases: 7. The germline V gene encodes CDR1 MNHEY and CDR2 SVGAGI. CDR3 length equals 15 residues. The CDR3: CASRRGQAHQETQYF. The CDR3 DNA reads TGTGCCAGCAGGCGCGGACAGGCGCACCAAGAGACCCAGTACTTC.

This chain joins TRBV28 and TRBJ1-2, with 8 bases that match TRBD1. V gave up 5 bases and J gave up 8 bases; unmatched junction bases: 4. In germline, CDR1 is MDHEN, CDR2 SYDVKM. This CDR3 spans 12 amino acids. The CDR3 DNA reads TGTGCCAGCAGTACACAGGGGGGAGGCTACACCTTC. Translation: CASSTQGGGYTF.

This chain links TRBV11-2 with TRBJ2-1; maybe TRBD1 (6 bases). V was clipped by 0 bases and J by 9 bases, with 15 bases between them. CDR1 and CDR2 from the germline V gene are SGHAT and FQNNGV. The CDR3 has 15 residues. As DNA, the CDR3 is TGTGCCAGCAGCTTAGAAGGGGGTGCCAAGTTTGAGCAGTTCTTC. This sequence encodes CASSLEGGAKFEQFF. Full variable domain (outside the CDR3, taken from reference TRBV11-2 and TRBJ2-1): EAGVAQSPRYKIIEKRQSVAFWCNPISGHATLYWYQQILGQGPKLLIQFQNNGVVDDSQLPKDRFSAERLKGVDSTLKIQPAKLEDSAVYLCASSLEGGAKFEQFFGPGTRLTVL.

This clone was counted a single time. This sequence joins TRBV7-2 and TRBJ2-4, with TRBD1 matching over 7 bases. CDR3 length: 14 amino acids. Trimming cost V 5 bases and J 6 bases; bases outside gene matches: 7. CDR1 is SGHTA and CDR2 is FQGNSA in the germline V gene. The CDR3 sequence: CASSEDRVGNIQYF. For the CDR3, the DNA is TGTGCCAGCAGCGAAGACAGGGTTGGAAACATTCAGTACTTC. Complete variable domain (other parts from reference TRBV7-2 and TRBJ2-4): GAGVSQSPSNKVTEKGKDVELRCDPISGHTALYWYRQSLGQGLEFLIYFQGNSAPDKSGLPSDRFSAERTGGSVSTLTIQRTQQEDSAVYLCASSEDRVGNIQYFGAGTRLSVL.

This clone was seen a few times. This chain connects TRBV3-1 (or the pseudogene TRBV3-2) to TRBJ1-2; D possibly corresponds to TRBD1 (5 bases). CDR3 length equals 13 residues. Trimming cost V 6 bases and J 7 bases, with 15 bases left between them. From germline, CDR1 is LGHDT and CDR2 YNNKEL (reference sequence). The chain's CDR3 is CASSQNRGGGYTF. CDR3 in DNA: TGTGCCAGCAGTCAAAATAGGGGTGGTGGCTACACCTTC.

The chain employs TRBV5-1 and TRBJ1-2, with a possible D match to TRBD1 (5 bases). Germline CDR1 reads SGHRS; CDR2 reads YFSETQ. V was shortened by 0 bases and J by 6 bases, with 6 bases between the two germline ends. The CDR3 consists of 12 residues. The CDR3 sequence is CASSLVGDGYTF. In DNA, the CDR3 is TGCGCCAGCAGCTTGGTAGGGGATGGCTACACCTTC.

CDR3 region: CASSLSSGGYTQYF. The CDR3 DNA follows: TGTGCCAGCAGTTTATCGTCCGGGGGGTATACGCAGTATTTT. The J gene is TRBJ2-3, the V gene TRBV27; TRBD2 aligns across 7 bases. This CDR3 spans 14 amino acids. The V segment lost 0 bases and the J segment 7 bases; nucleotides outside the gene matches: 4. Germline V gives CDR1 MNHEY, CDR2 SMNVEV (reference sequence).

This clone was recorded once. The chain employs TRBV28 and TRBJ2-1; 14 bases fit TRBD2. There are 14 residues in the CDR3. V was clipped by 7 bases and J by 9 bases; unmatched bases: 5. Germline V gives CDR1 MDHEN, CDR2 SYDVKM. The CDR3 reads CASTPGLAGVEQFF. CDR3 nucleotide sequence: TGTGCCAGCACCCCGGGACTAGCGGGAGTTGAGCAGTTCTTC.

The table lists this clone with a few counts. The V and J genes are TRBV19 and TRBJ1-5; 10 positions agree with TRBD1. CDR1 LNHDA and CDR2 SQIVND come from the germline V gene (reference sequence). This CDR3 comprises 15 residues. The V and J ends lost 4 bases and 5 bases, in that order; junction bases with no gene match: 5. Here the CDR3 reads CASSTKGQGYQPQHF. The CDR3 coding sequence is TGTGCCAGTAGTACGAAGGGACAGGGGTATCAGCCCCAGCATTTT.

The V gene is TRBV10-3, the J gene TRBJ1-2; 7 positions match TRBD1. J was trimmed by 6 bases and V by 7 bases; bases with no gene match: 2. Germline V gene data show CDR1 as ENHRY and CDR2 as SYGVKD. This CDR3 spans 11 amino acids. The CDR3 DNA follows: TGTGCCATCACCAGGGGGAATGGCTACACCTTC. Protein: CAITRGNGYTF.

The V and J genes are TRBV5-1 and TRBJ1-1, with 9 bases lining up with TRBD1. Germline CDR1 SGHRS, CDR2 YFSETQ. CDR3 length: 14 amino acids. Unmatched junction bases numbered 7, after V lost 0 bases and J lost 10 bases. The CDR3 DNA follows: TGCGCCAGCAGCTTGGTTGTACAGGGGGCCCCAGCTTTCTTT. This gives the protein CASSLVVQGAPAFF.

The rearrangement uses TRBV7-2 and TRBJ2-1; 7 positions agree with TRBD1. This CDR3 region has 14 residues. V shed 7 bases and J 6 bases; nucleotides not matched to a gene: 9. Germline CDR1 reads SGHTA; CDR2 reads FQGNSA. The DNA of the CDR3 is TGTGCCAGCACCGAGACAGGGTGGGCCAATGAGCAGTTCTTC. Amino acids: CASTETGWANEQFF.

The chain uses TRBV2 and TRBJ2-1, with D maybe TRBD2 (5 bases). This CDR3 comprises 11 residues. Germline CDR1 and CDR2: SNHLY and FYNNEI. The V end lost 7 bases, the J end lost 10 bases, and 11 bases lay between the germline ends. CDR3 region: CASTTGEEQFF. The CDR3 coding sequence is TGTGCCAGCACAACCGGGGAAGAGCAGTTCTTC.

The chain recombines TRBV27 with TRBJ2-1; 8 bases align to TRBD2. Losses at the gene ends were 6 bases for V and 2 bases for J; bases not matched to a gene: 6. The CDR3 loop spans 15 amino acids. Germline assignment: CDR1 MNHEY and CDR2 SMNVEV (reference sequence). The CDR3 spells CASSSRTSPYNEQFF. DNA for the CDR3: TGTGCCAGCAGCTCCCGGACTAGCCCCTACAATGAGCAGTTCTTC.

The gene calls are TRBV7-9 and TRBJ2-1; no clear D. Germline loops: CDR1 SEHNR, CDR2 FQNEAQ (reference sequence). This CDR3 has 14 amino acids. Trimming cost V 5 bases and J 7 bases, with 15 bases left between them. The CDR3 loop reads CASSPLSWLNEQFF. The CDR3 DNA is TGTGCCAGCAGCCCGTTAAGTTGGCTTAATGAGCAGTTCTTC.

The V call is TRBV6-5, the J call TRBJ1-5, with 8 nucleotides matching TRBD1. The CDR3 spans 12 residues. The trim removed 8 bases at V and 6 bases at J, leaving 3 bases unmatched. CDR1 and CDR2 from the germline V gene are MNHEY and SVGAGI. CDR3 in DNA: TGTGCCAGCGGAACAGGGGGTCAGCCCCAGCATTTT. This sequence encodes CASGTGGQPQHF.